This T cell receptor (beta chain) was sequenced in a study of T cells after yellow fever vaccination. Whole-study context: Fractions of low cell number were prepared using SMART-Seq v4 Ultra Low Input. General study points: Faster peaking, at day 5 versus 15, marked a secondary response that was weaker. Some clonotypes, a small share, were shared between CD4 and CD8 compartments.

The length of the CDR3 is 13 residues. V shed 5 bases and J shed 4 bases, with 10 bases lying between them. Per the germline V gene, CDR1 is SGHTA and CDR2 is FQGNSA. This clonotype has just a few counts. Its cognate antigen is unknown. Making TCR cDNA involved 5'RACE template switching, which added UMIs and a universal primer site. TCRdb fed the 5' RACE reads into MiXCR, producing one record per CDR3 protein. The table has around 500,000 distinct CDR3 sequences, 20% to 25% seen once. The starting material was PBMCs, obtained more than 20 days after the first yellow fever vaccination. The sequence was collected from a man aged 18 to 29 who received the YFV17D yellow fever vaccine. The rearrangement uses TRBV7-2 and TRBJ2-3; D unresolved. The CDR3 region is CASSPRVSDTQYF. The CDR3, as DNA: TGTGCCAGCAGCCCTCGCGTATCAGATACGCAGTATTTT.